The TCR beta chain under discussion was sequenced for a study of a mutant IDH1 vaccine in newly diagnosed glioma. Remarks on this clone: What it recognizes is unknown.

This table comes from immunoSEQ multiplex PCR, and its TCRdb copy is limited to in-frame clones, with some not included. The table lists tens of thousands of clones, almost 95% of them singletons. The time point: week 35, safety follow-up. Vaccinated patients received 300 ug of mutant IDH1 20-mer peptide per dose, with topical imiquimod. Trimming removed 4 bases from V and 2 bases from J; junction bases left unmatched: 15. This CDR3 has 18 residues. The germline gives CDR1 SGHDT, CDR2 YYEEEE. The TCR was taken from a man in his fifties with glioma. This chain uses TRBV5-6 with TRBJ2-7; 10 bases are a match to TRBD2. Sequences were derived from PBMCs, sampled from a glioma patient whose treatment included an IDH1 peptide vaccine. This CDR3 reads CASSNRAGSGRDTYEQYF. CDR3 DNA sequence: TGTGCCAGCAGCAATCGAGCAGGCAGCGGGAGGGACACCTACGAGCAGTACTTC.